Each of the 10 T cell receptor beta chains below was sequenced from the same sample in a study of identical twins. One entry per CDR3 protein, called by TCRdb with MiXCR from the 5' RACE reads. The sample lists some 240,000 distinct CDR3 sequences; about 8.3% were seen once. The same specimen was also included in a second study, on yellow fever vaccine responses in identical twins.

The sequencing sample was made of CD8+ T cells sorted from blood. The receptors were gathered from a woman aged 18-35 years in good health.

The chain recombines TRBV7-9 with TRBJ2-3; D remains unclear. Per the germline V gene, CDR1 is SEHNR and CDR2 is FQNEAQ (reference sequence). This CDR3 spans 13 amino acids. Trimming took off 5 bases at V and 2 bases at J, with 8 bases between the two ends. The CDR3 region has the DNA TGTGCCAGCAGCCTCTCCTTCACAGATACGCAGTATTTT. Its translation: CASSLSFTDTQYF.

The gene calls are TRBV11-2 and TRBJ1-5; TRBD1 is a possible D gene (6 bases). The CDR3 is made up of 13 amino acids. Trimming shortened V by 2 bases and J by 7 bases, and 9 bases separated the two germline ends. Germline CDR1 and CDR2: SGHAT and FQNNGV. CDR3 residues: CASSLRGQQPQHF. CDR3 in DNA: TGTGCCAGCAGCTTACGGGGGCAGCAGCCCCAGCATTTT.

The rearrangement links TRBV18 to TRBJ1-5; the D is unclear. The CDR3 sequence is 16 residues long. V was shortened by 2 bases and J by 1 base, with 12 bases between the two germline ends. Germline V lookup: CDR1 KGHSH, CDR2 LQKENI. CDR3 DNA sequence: TGTGCCAGCTCACCATCAAGGGCACTCAGCAATCAGCCCCAGCATTTT. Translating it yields CASSPSRALSNQPQHF.

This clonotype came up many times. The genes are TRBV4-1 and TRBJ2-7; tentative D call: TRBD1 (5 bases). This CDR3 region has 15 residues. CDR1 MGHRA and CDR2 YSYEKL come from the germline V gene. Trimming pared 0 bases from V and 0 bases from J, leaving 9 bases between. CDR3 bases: TGCGCCAGCAGCCAAGATCAGGGAAACTCCTACGAGCAGTACTTC. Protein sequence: CASSQDQGNSYEQYF.

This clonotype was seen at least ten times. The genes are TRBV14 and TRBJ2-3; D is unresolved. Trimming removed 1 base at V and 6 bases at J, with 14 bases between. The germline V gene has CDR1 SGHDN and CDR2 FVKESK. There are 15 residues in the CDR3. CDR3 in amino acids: CASSQVNRIGDTQYF. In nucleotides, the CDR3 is TGTGCCAGCAGCCAAGTGAACCGAATCGGGGATACGCAGTATTTT.

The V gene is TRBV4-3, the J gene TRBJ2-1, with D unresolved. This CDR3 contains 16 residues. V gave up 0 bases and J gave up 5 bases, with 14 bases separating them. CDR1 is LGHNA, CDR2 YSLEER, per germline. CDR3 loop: CASSQEAFVVNNEQFF. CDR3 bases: TGCGCCAGCAGCCAAGAGGCATTTGTTGTCAACAATGAGCAGTTCTTC.

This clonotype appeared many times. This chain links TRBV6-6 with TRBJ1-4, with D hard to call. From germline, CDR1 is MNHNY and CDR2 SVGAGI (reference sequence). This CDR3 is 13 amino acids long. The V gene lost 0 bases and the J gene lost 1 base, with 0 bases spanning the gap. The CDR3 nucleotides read TGTGCCAGCAGTTACTCAACTAATGAAAAACTGTTTTTT. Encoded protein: CASSYSTNEKLFF.

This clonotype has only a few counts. In DNA, the CDR3 is TGTGCCAGCAGCCCACGACGGACAGGCGATTTCACCGGGGAGCTGTTTTTT. This gives the protein CASSPRRTGDFTGELFF. This chain links TRBV7-9 with TRBJ2-2; TRBD1 matches at 7 bases. The CDR3 totals 17 residues. The germline CDR1 and CDR2 sequences are SEHNR and FQNEAQ (reference sequence). Losses at the gene ends were 5 bases for V and 4 bases for J; bases not matched to a gene: 13.

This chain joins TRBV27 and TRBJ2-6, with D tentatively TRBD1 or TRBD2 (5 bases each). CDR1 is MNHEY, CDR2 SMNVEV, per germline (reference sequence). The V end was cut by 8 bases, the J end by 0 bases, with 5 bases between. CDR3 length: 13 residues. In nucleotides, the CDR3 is TGTGCCAGCGGGGGCTCTGGGGCCAACGTCCTGACTTTC. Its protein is CASGGSGANVLTF.

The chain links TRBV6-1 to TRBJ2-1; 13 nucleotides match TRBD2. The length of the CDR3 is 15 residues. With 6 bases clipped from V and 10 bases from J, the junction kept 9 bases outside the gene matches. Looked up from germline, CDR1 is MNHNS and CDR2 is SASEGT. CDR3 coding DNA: TGTGCCAGCAGACAGACTAGCGGGGGGAGTGAGGAGCAGTTCTTC. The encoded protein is CASRQTSGGSEEQFF.